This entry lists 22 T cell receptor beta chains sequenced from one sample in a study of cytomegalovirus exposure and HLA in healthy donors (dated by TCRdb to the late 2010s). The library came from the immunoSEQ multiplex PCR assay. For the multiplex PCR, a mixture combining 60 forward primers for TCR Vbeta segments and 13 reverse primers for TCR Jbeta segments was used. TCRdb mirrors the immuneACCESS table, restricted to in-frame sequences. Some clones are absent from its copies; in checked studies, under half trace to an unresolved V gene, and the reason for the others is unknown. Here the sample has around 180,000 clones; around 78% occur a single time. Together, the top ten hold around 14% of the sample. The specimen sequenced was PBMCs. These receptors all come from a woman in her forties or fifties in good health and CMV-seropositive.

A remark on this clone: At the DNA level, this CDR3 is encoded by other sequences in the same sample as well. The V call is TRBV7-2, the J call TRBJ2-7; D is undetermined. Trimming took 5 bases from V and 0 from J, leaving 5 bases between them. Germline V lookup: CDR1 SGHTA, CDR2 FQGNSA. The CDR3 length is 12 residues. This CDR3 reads CASSRSSYEQYF. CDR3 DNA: TGTGCCAGCAGCAGGAGCTCCTACGAGCAGTACTTC.

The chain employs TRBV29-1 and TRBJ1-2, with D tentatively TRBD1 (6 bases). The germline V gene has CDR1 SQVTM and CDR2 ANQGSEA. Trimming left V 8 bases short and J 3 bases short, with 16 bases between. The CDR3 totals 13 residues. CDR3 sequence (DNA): TGCAGCTCGGACGGGGGGGCGGACTATGGCTACACCTTC. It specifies CSSDGGADYGYTF.

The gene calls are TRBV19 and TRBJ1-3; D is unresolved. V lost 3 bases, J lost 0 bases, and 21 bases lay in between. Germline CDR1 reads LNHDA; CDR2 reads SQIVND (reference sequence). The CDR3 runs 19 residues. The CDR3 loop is CASSIWFYNRHSSGNTIYF. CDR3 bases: TGTGCCAGTAGTATCTGGTTCTACAATCGACACAGCTCTGGAAACACCATATATTTT. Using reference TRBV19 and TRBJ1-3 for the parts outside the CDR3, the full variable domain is DGGITQSPKYLFRKEGQNVTLSCEQNLNHDAMYWYRQDPGQGLRLIYYSQIVNDFQKGDIAEGYSVSREKKESFPLTVTSAQKNPTAFYLCASSIWFYNRHSSGNTIYFGEGSWLTVV.

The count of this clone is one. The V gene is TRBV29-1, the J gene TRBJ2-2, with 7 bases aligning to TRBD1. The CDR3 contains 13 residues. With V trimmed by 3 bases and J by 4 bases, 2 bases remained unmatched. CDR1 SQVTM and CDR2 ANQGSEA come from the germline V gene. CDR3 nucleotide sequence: TGCAGCGTTGACAGGGGGAGCACCGGGGAGCTGTTTTTT. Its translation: CSVDRGSTGELFF.

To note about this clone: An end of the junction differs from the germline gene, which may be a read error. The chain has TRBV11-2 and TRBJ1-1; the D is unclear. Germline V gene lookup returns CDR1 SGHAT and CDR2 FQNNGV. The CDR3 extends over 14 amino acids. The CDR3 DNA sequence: TGTGCCAGTAGCTCTTTCGGGCGGGGCACTGAAGCTTTCTTT. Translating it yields CASSSFGRGTEAFF.

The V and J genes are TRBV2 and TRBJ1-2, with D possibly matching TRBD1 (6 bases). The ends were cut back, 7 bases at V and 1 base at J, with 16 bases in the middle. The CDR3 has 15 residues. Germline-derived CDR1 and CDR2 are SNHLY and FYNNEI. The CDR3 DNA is TGTGCCAGCAAGGTGTCCGGGACAAATAACTATGGCTACACCTTC. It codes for CASKVSGTNNYGYTF.

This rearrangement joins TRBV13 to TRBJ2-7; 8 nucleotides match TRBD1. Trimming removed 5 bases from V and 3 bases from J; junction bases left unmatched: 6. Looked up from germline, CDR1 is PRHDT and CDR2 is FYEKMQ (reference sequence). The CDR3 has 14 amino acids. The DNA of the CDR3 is TGTGCCAGCAGCCCCGGACAGGGAATCTACGAGCAGTACTTC. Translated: CASSPGQGIYEQYF.

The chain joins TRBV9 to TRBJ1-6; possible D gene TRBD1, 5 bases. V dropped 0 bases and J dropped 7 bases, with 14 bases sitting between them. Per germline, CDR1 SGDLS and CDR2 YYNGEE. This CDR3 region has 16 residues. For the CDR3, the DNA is TGTGCCAGCAGCGTAGGTCCAACCCGGGGGAATTCACCCCTCCACTTT. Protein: CASSVGPTRGNSPLHF. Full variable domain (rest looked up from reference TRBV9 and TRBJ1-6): DSGVTQTPKHLITATGQRVTLRCSPRSGDLSVYWYQQSLDQGLQFLIQYYNGEERAKGNILERFSAQQFPDLHSELNLSSLELGDSALYFCASSVGPTRGNSPLHFGNGTRLTVT.

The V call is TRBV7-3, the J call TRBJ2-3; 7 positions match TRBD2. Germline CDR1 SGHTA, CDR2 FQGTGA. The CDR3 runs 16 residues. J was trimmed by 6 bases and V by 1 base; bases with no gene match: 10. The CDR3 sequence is CASSLIGGIVRDTQYF. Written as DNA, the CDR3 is TGTGCCAGCAGCTTAATCGGGGGGATCGTAAGGGATACGCAGTATTTT.

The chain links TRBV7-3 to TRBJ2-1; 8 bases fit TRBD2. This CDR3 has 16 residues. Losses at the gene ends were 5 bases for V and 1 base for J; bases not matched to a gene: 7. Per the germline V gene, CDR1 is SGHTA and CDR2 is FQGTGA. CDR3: CASSLLAGRSYNEQFF. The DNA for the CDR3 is TGTGCCAGCAGCCTCCTAGCGGGTCGGTCCTACAATGAGCAGTTCTTC.

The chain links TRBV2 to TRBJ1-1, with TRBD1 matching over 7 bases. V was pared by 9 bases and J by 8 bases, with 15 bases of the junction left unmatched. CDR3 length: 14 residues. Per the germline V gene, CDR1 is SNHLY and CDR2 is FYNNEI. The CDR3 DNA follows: TGTGCCAGAATTCCCCGACAGGGCGCCCCCGAAGCTTTCTTT. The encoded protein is CARIPRQGAPEAFF.

CDR3: CASTDLERPSEKLFF. The CDR3, as DNA: TGTGCCAGCACTGACTTGGAGCGGCCTAGTGAAAAACTGTTTTTT. The chain combines TRBV25-1 with TRBJ1-4; unclear D gene. The CDR3 is 15 residues long. Germline V gene lookup returns CDR1 MGHDK and CDR2 SYGVNS. V dropped 7 bases and J dropped 7 bases, with 19 bases sitting between them.

The CDR3 spells CASSTPRGRENIQYF. The CDR3 nucleotides are TGTGCCAGCAGCACTCCCAGGGGGCGGGAAAACATTCAGTACTTC. The chain carries TRBV5-4 and TRBJ2-4; 8 bases are a match to TRBD1. Germline V gene lookup returns CDR1 SGHNT and CDR2 YYREEE (reference sequence). This CDR3 contains 15 residues. V shed 4 bases and J 5 bases; nucleotides not matched to a gene: 8.

CDR3 nucleotides: TGTGCCTGGAGTGCGACACCGGGACAGGGGGCCCGAACATATAATTCACCCCTCCACTTT. Translation gives CAWSATPGQGARTYNSPLHF. The rearrangement joins TRBV30 to TRBJ1-6, with 12 bases fitting TRBD1. The V gene's germline CDR1 is GTSNPN and CDR2 SVGIG (reference sequence). This CDR3 has 20 amino acids. Trimming cost V 1 base and J 4 bases; bases outside gene matches: 14.

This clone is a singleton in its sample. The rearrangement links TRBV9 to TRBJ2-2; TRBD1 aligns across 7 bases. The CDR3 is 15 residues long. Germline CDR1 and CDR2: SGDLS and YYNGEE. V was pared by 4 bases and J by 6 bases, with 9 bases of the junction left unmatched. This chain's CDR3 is CASSQTGSLAGELFF. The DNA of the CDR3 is TGTGCCAGCAGCCAGACAGGGTCTTTGGCCGGGGAGCTGTTTTTT. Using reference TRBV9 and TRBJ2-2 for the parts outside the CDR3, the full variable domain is DSGVTQTPKHLITATGQRVTLRCSPRSGDLSVYWYQQSLDQGLQFLIQYYNGEERAKGNILERFSAQQFPDLHSELNLSSLELGDSALYFCASSQTGSLAGELFFGEGSRLTVL.

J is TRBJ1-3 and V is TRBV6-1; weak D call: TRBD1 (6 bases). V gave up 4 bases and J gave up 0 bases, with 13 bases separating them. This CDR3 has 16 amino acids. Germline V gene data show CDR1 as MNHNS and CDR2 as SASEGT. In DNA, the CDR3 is TGTGCCAGCAGTGTAGACAGGTTCTACTCTGGAAACACCATATATTTT. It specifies CASSVDRFYSGNTIYF.

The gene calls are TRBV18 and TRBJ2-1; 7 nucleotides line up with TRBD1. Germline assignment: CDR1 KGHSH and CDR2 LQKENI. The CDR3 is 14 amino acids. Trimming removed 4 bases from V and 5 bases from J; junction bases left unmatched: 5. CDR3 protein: CASSRQGGNNEQFF. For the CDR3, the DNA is TGTGCCAGCTCACGACAGGGTGGCAACAATGAGCAGTTCTTC.

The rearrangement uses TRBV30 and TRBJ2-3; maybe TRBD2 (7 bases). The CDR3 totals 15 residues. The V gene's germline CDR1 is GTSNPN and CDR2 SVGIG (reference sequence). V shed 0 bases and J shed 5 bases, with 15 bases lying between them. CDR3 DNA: TGTGCCTGGAGTGTACGGCGGGGGCCGGGAGATACGCAGTATTTT. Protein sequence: CAWSVRRGPGDTQYF.

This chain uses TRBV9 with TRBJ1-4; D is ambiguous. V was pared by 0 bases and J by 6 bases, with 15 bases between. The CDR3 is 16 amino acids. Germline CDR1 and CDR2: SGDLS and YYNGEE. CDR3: CASSVGLREGDEKLFF. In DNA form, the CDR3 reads TGTGCCAGCAGCGTAGGGCTAAGGGAGGGCGATGAAAAACTGTTTTTT.

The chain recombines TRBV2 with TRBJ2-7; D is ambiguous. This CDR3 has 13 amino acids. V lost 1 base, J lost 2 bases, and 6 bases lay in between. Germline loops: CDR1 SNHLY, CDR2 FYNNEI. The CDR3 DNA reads TGTGCCAGCAGTGAAGGAGGTACCTACGAGCAGTACTTC. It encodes CASSEGGTYEQYF.

CDR3 region: CASSSQGGETQYF. The CDR3 DNA reads TGCGCCAGCAGCTCACAGGGGGGGGAGACCCAGTACTTC. V gene TRBV5-1 combines with J gene TRBJ2-5, with D perhaps TRBD1 (8 bases). The ends were cut back, 3 bases at V and 5 bases at J, with 11 bases in the middle. The CDR3 extends over 13 amino acids. The germline CDR1 and CDR2 sequences are SGHRS and YFSETQ.

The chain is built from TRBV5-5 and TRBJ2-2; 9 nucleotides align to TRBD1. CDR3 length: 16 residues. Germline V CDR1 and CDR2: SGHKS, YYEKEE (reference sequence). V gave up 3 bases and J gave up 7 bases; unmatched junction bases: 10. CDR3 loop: CASSSPGQGLIGELFF. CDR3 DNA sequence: TGTGCCAGCAGCTCCCCGGGACAGGGTTTAATCGGGGAGCTGTTTTTT.